This paragraph covers one TCR beta chain sequence. Its matching antigen is unknown. Data came from immunoSEQ multiplex PCR; TCRdb stores just in-frame clones and leaves some out. The data hold about 120,000 clones, with about 83% observed a single time. The trim removed 2 bases at V and 8 bases at J, leaving 4 bases unmatched. CDR1 is LGHDT, CDR2 YNNKEL, per germline (reference sequence). The CDR3 length is 13 residues. The sample belongs to a study of T cell responses to AZD1222 COVID-19 vaccine. Study-level results: Donors were mostly white British, more females; clonal diversity possibly underestimated. Variant regions that are unmutated are reportedly the target of nearly half of spike-specific TCRs.

The material sequenced was peripheral blood, taken on day 0 of AZD1222 vaccination. This clonotype was sampled from an adult in good health. This rearrangement joins TRBV3-1 (or the pseudogene TRBV3-2) to TRBJ1-2; 8 nucleotides line up with TRBD1. CDR3 nucleotide sequence: TGTGCCAGCAGCCAAAGACAGGGGTACGGCTACACCTTC. This sequence encodes CASSQRQGYGYTF.